This paragraph covers one TCR beta chain sequence. The antigen is undetermined. Produced via immunoSEQ multiplex PCR; TCRdb's table is partial and in-frame only. Among over 200,000 clones listed, about 90% were seen once. This sample stems from a study of cytomegalovirus exposure and HLA in healthy donors. Germline CDR1 reads SGHRS; CDR2 reads YFSETQ. The CDR3 runs 14 residues. Trimming removed 4 bases from V and 0 bases from J, with 10 bases in between. Points from the study as a whole: Reported performance of the classifier showed diagnosis of cytomegalovirus status with high specificity and sensitivity. The study labeled fewer than 200 TCR beta chains cytomegalovirus-associated. Specificity for CMV antigens was confirmed in vitro for a few of the CMV-associated chains.

The material sequenced was PBMCs. The chain carries TRBV5-1 and TRBJ1-2; D is uncertain. This TCR was sampled from a woman aged 18-35 years in good health and CMV-seronegative. The CDR3 region has the DNA TGCGCCAGCAGCCGTAATTCAGCTAACTATGGCTACACCTTC. The encoded protein is CASSRNSANYGYTF. The full variable domain, its missing parts supplied by reference TRBV5-1 and TRBJ1-2, is KAGVTQTPRYLIKTRGQQVTLSCSPISGHRSVSWYQQTPGQGLQFLFEYFSETQRNKGNFPGRFSGRQFSNSRSEMNVSTLELGDSALYLCASSRNSANYGYTFGSGTRLTVV.